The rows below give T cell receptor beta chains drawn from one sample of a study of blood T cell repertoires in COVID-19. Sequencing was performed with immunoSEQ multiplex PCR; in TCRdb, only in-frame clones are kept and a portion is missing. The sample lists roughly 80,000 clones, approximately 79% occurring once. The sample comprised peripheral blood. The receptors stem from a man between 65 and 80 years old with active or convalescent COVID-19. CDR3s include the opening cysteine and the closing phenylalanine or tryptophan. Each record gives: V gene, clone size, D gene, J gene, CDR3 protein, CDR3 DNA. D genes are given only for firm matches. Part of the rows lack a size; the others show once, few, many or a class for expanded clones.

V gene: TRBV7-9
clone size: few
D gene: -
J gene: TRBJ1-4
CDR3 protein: CASSLGLGDLLFF
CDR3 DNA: TGTGCCAGCAGCTTAGGGCTCGGGGATCTACTGTTTTTT

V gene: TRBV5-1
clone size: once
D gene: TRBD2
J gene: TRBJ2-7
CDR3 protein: CASSLDEGRDEQYF
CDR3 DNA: TGCGCCAGCAGCTTGGATGAGGGGAGGGACGAGCAGTACTTC

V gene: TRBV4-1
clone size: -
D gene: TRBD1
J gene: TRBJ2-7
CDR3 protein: CASSHSQGAEQYF
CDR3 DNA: TGCGCCAGCAGCCACTCCCAGGGGGCCGAGCAGTACTTC

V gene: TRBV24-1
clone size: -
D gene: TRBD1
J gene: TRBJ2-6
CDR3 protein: CATSDLGSIKTGNLVDVLTF
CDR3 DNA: TGTGCCACCAGTGACCTCGGATCCATCAAGACAGGGAACCTTGTAGACGTCCTGACTTTC

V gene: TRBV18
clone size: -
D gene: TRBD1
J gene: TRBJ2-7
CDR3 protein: CASSPGEGACLF
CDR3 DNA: TGTGCCAGCTCACCAGGAGAGGGGGCTTGTTTGTTC

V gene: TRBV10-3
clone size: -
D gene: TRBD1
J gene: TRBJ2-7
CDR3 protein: CATEKGQNYEQYF
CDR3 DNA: TGTGCCACCGAAAAGGGACAGAACTACGAGCAGTACTTC

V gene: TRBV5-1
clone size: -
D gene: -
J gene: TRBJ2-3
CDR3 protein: CASSSPRSGDMQYF
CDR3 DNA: TGCGCCAGCAGCTCTCCCCGGTCCGGTGATATGCAGTATTTT

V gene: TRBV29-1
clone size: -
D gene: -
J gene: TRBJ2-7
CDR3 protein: CSVGKTYEQYF
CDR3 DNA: TGCAGCGTCGGGAAAACCTACGAGCAGTACTTC

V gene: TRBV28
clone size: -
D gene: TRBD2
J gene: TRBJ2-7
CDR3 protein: CASSSRLAGGYEQYF
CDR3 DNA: TGTGCCAGCAGTTCCCGACTAGCGGGGGGCTACGAGCAGTACTTC

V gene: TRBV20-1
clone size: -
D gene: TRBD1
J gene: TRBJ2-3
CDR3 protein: CSASVFGTGTSTDTQYF
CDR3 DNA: TGCAGTGCTAGTGTTTTTGGGACAGGTACTAGCACAGATACGCAGTATTTT

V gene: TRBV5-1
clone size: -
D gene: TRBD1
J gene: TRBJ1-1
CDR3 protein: CASSARDRGDAFF
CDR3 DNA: TGCGCCAGCAGCGCCCGGGACAGGGGCGACGCTTTCTTT

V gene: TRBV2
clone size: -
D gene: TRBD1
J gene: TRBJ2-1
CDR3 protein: CASSQELVGQGAYEQFF
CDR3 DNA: TGTGCCAGCAGTCAAGAGTTGGTAGGACAGGGGGCTTATGAGCAGTTCTTC

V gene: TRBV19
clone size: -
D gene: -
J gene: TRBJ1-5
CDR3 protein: CASSIEIGNQPQHF
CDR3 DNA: TGTGCCAGTAGTATCGAAATAGGCAATCAGCCCCAGCATTTT

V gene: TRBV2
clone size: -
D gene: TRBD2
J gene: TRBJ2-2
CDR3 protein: CASSDLAANTGELFF
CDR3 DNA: TGTGCCAGCAGTGACCTAGCGGCGAACACCGGGGAGCTGTTTTTT

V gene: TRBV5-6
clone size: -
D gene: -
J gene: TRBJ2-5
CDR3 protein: CASSFAETQYF
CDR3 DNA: TGTGCCAGCAGCTTCGCGGAGACCCAGTACTTC

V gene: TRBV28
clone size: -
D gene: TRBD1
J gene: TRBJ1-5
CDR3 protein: CATQGENQPQHF
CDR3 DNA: TGTGCCACCCAGGGGGAGAATCAGCCCCAGCATTTT

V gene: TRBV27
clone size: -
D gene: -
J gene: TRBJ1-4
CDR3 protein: CASRSGDGEKLFF
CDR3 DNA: TGTGCCAGCAGGTCGGGAGACGGAGAAAAACTGTTTTTT

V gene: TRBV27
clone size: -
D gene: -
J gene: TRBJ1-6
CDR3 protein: CASSIRRRLNSPLHF
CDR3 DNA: TGTGCCAGCAGTATCAGGCGGAGGCTGAATTCACCCCTCCACTTT

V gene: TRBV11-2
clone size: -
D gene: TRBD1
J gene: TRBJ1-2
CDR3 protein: CASSPGQDYGYTF
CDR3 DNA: TGTGCCAGCAGCCCGGGACAGGACTATGGCTACACCTTC

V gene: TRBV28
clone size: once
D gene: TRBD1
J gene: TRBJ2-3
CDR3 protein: CASSPQGAYTQYF
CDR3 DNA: TGTGCCAGCAGTCCACAGGGGGCGTATACGCAGTATTTT

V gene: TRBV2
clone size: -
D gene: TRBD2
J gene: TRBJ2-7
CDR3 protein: CASSERGSSYEQYF
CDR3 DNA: TGTGCCAGCAGTGAGCGGGGGAGCTCCTACGAGCAGTACTTC

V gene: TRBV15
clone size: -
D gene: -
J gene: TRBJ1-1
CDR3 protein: CATSRDETVKAFF
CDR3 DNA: TGTGCCACCAGCAGAGATGAGACAGTAAAAGCTTTCTTT

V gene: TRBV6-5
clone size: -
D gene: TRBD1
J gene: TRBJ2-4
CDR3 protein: CASSSGTDSNIQYF
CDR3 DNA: TGTGCCAGCAGTTCCGGGACAGATTCAAACATTCAGTACTTC

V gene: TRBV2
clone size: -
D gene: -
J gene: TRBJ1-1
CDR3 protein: CATKTGEATAFF
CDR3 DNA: TGTGCCACCAAAACAGGTGAAGCTACAGCTTTCTTT

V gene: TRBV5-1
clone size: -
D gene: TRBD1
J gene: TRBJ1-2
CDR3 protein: CASSLESGDRANYGYTF
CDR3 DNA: TGCGCCAGCAGCTTGGAGTCGGGGGACAGAGCTAACTATGGCTACACCTTC

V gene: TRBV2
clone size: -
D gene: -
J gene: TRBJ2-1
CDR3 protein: CASSQSGFRAVSPEQFF
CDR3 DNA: TGTGCCAGCAGTCAGTCGGGGTTTCGAGCGGTCAGCCCGGAGCAGTTCTTC

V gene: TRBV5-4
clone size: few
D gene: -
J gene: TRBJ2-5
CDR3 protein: CASSLVGVPREAQETQYF
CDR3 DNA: TGTGCCAGCAGCTTGGTAGGCGTTCCTCGGGAAGCACAAGAGACCCAGTACTTC

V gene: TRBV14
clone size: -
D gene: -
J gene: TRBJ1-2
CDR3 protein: CASSQVLMTDGYTF
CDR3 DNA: TGTGCCAGCAGCCAAGTCCTCATGACAGATGGCTACACCTTC

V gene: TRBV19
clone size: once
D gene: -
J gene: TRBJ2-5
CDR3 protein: CASSIQGSETQYF
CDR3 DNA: TGTGCCAGTAGTATACAGGGGTCGGAGACCCAGTACTTC

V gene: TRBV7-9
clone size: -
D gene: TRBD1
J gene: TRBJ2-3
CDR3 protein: CASSPRTGVTDTQYF
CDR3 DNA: TGTGCCAGCAGCCCTCGGACAGGGGTCACAGATACGCAGTATTTT

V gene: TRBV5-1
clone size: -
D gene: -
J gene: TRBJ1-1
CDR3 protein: CASSSGWGFTEAFF
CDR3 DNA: TGCGCCAGCAGCTCAGGGTGGGGTTTTACTGAAGCTTTCTTT

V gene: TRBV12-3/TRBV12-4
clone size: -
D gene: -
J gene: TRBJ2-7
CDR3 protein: CASTGGTTYEQYF
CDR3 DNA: TGTGCCAGCACAGGGGGGACGACCTACGAGCAGTACTTC

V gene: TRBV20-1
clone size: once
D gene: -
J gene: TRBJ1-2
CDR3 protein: CSASEGAQGNYGYTF
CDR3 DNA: TGCAGTGCTAGTGAAGGGGCCCAGGGGAACTATGGCTACACCTTC

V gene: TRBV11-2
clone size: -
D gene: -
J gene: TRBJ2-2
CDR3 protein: CASSGRLAGALHGELFF
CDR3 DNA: TGTGCCAGCAGCGGGCGTCTGGCGGGGGCGTTGCACGGGGAGCTGTTTTTT

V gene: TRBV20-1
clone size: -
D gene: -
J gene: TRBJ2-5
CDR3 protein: CSASQGETQYF
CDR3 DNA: TGCAGTGCTAGTCAGGGGGAGACCCAGTACTTC

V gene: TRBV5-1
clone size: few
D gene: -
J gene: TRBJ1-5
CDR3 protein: CASSRIVPRNDQNQPQHF
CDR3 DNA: TGCGCCAGCAGCCGTATCGTGCCTAGGAACGATCAAAATCAGCCCCAGCATTTT

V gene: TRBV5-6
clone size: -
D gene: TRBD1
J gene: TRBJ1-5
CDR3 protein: CASSRSRGRYSNQPQHF
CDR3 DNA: TGTGCCAGCAGCCGGTCCAGGGGGCGATATAGCAATCAGCCCCAGCATTTT

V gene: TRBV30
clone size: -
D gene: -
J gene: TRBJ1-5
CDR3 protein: CAWSSGGQPQHF
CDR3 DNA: TGTGCCTGGAGTAGCGGGGGTCAGCCCCAGCATTTT

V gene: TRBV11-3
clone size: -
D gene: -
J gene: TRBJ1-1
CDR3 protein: CASSLMGSLNTEAFF
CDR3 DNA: TGTGCCAGCAGCTTAATGGGCAGCCTGAACACTGAAGCTTTCTTT

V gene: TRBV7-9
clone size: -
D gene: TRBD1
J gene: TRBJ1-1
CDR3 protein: CASSLGQGTWGAFF
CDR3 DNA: TGTGCCAGCAGCTTGGGACAGGGAACATGGGGGGCTTTCTTT

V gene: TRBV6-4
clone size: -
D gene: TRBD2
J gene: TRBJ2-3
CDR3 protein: CASSDSRGGYTDTQYF
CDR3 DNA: TGTGCCAGCAGTGACTCGCGCGGGGGGTACACAGATACGCAGTATTTT

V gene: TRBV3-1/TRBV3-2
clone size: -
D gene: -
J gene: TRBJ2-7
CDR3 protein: CASSQDGAYSYEQYF
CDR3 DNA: TGTGCCAGCAGCCAAGATGGGGCCTATTCCTACGAGCAGTACTTC

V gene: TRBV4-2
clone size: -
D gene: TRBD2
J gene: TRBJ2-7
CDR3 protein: CASSLFIGGGAGNEQYF
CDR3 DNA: TGTGCCAGCAGCCTATTTATTGGCGGGGGGGCAGGGAACGAGCAGTACTTC

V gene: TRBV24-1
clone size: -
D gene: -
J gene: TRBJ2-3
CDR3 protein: CATSDLTATDTQYF
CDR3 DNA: TGTGCCACCAGTGATCTGACAGCGACAGATACGCAGTATTTT

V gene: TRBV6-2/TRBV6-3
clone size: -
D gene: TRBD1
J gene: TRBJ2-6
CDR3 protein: CASSPGQITGANVLTF
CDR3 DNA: TGTGCCAGCAGCCCGGGACAGATAACTGGGGCCAACGTCCTGACTTTC

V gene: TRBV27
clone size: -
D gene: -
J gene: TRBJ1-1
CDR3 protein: CASSLGRNTEAFF
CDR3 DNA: TGTGCCAGCAGTTTAGGGCGGAACACTGAAGCTTTCTTT

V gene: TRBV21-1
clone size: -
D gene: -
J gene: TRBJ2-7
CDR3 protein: CASLVGAGDEQYF
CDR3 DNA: TGTGCCAGCCTCGTGGGAGCGGGGGACGAGCAGTACTTC

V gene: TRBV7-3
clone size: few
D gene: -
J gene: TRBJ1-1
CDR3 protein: CASSTQGSTEAFF
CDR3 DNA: TGTGCCAGCAGCACACAGGGTAGCACTGAAGCTTTCTTT

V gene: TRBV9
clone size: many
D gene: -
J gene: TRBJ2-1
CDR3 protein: CASSVASIAREQFF
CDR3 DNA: TGTGCCAGCAGCGTAGCGAGCATAGCAAGGGAGCAGTTCTTC